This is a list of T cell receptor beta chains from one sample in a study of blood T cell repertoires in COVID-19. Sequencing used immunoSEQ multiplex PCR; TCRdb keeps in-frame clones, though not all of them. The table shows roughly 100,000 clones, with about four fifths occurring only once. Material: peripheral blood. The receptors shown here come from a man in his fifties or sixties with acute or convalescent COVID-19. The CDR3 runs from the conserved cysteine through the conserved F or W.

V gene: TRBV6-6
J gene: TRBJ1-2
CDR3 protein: CASSNSGTANYGYTF

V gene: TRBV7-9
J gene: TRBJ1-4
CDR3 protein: CASSLLAGNEKLFF

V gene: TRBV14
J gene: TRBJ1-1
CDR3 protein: CASSRLRTGGAFF

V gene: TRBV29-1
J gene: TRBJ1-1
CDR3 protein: CSVGYTGTKNPEAFF

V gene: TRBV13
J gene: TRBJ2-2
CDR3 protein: CASSFPAGELFF

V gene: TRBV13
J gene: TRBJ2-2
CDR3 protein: CATPSVGTGELFF

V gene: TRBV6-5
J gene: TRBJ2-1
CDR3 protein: CASSYGASGSDEQFF

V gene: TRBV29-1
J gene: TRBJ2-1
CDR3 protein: CSVPSNEQFF

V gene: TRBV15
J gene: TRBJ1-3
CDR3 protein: CATGQGSGNTIYF

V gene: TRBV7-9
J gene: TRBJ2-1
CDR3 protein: CASSLSGRGWYNEQFF

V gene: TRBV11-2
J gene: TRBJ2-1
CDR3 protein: CASKMGLAGLSEQFF

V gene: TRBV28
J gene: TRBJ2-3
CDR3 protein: CASSPGGPLDTQYF